This is a list of T cell receptor beta chains from one sample in a study of cytomegalovirus exposure and HLA in healthy donors. Only in-frame clones appear in the TCRdb table, and some are missing; sequencing was by immunoSEQ multiplex PCR. The repertoire has under 300,000 clones, 90% of them found once; the top ten carry around 0.34%. Material: PBMCs. These receptors all come from a woman aged 18-29 years in good health and CMV-seronegative. CDR3s include the opening cysteine and the closing phenylalanine or tryptophan. A D gene is named only where the DNA matches it firmly. Expanded clones are given a class, and other clones once, few, many or no size at all.

clone_size	v_call	d_call	j_call	cdr3_nt	cdr3_aa
.	TRBV18	TRBD1	TRBJ1-2	TGTGCCAGCTCACCCTACCCGACAGGGAATGGCTACACCTTC	CASSPYPTGNGYTF
.	TRBV19	TRBD1	TRBJ1-1	TGTGCCAGTAGTAGGACAGGGGATCTCACTGAAGCTTTCTTT	CASSRTGDLTEAFF
.	TRBV25-1	TRBD1	TRBJ1-4	TGTGCCAGCAGTGAATACAAGGGGGCGGCTGAAAAACTGTTTTTT	CASSEYKGAAEKLFF
once	TRBV5-1	.	TRBJ1-2	TGCGCCAGCAGCTCTCAAAACGGACAGCTCAACTATGGCTACACCTTC	CASSSQNGQLNYGYTF
.	TRBV28	TRBD1	TRBJ1-5	TGTGCCAGCAGTCTATGGGACAGGGGGTATAGCAATCAGCCCCAGCATTTT	CASSLWDRGYSNQPQHF
.	TRBV6-5	TRBD1	TRBJ1-2	TGTGCCAGCAGTTACGGGACAGGGCCTAACTATGGCTACACCTTC	CASSYGTGPNYGYTF
.	TRBV6-5	.	TRBJ1-5	TGTGCCAGCAGTTACTCGGCTTCAGATTTCAATCAGCCCCAGCATTTT	CASSYSASDFNQPQHF
.	TRBV9	.	TRBJ2-1	TGTGCCAGCAGCGTCCCTACGGAGCTGGACAGTTATTACAATGAGCAGTTCTTC	CASSVPTELDSYYNEQFF
.	TRBV15	TRBD1	TRBJ2-3	TGTGCCACCAGCAGAGGACAGGGTCTGGACACAGATACGCAGTATTTT	CATSRGQGLDTDTQYF
.	TRBV5-1	.	TRBJ2-2	TGCGCCAGCAGCCCGGGTCCTAGCGCGAACACCGGGGAGCTGTTTTTT	CASSPGPSANTGELFF
.	TRBV7-8	TRBD2	TRBJ2-5	TGTGCCAGCAGCTTAGTTCTAGCGGGGCTCTACCAAGAGACCCAGTACTTC	CASSLVLAGLYQETQYF
.	TRBV7-9	TRBD2	TRBJ2-7	TGTGCTACCGCTGTGGGCGGGGGGACCTACGAGCAGTACTTC	CATAVGGGTYEQYF
.	TRBV10-2	TRBD1	TRBJ1-5	TGCGCCAGCAGCCCCGGACAGGGCCAGCCCCAGCATTTT	CASSPGQGQPQHF
.	TRBV18	.	TRBJ1-4	TGTGCCAGCTCTGTCGGACAGACGCCTAATGAAAAACTGTTTTTT	CASSVGQTPNEKLFF
.	TRBV28	TRBD1	TRBJ2-1	TGTGCCAGCAGTACTCAGGGGGATGAGCAGTTCTTC	CASSTQGDEQFF
.	TRBV7-6	TRBD2	TRBJ2-1	TGTGCCAGCAGCTCAGAAGCGGGGTGGTCCTACAATGAGCAGTTCTTC	CASSSEAGWSYNEQFF
.	TRBV10-3	.	TRBJ2-1	TGTGCCATCAGTGAGTCGAGGGATGAGCAGTTCTTC	CAISESRDEQFF
.	TRBV30	.	TRBJ2-3	TGTGCCTGGAACGAGGGCACAGATACGCAGTATTTT	CAWNEGTDTQYF
.	TRBV18	.	TRBJ1-2	TGTGCCAGCTCACCACCGTCTCCGGGAAACTATGGCTACACCTTC	CASSPPSPGNYGYTF
.	TRBV7-6	.	TRBJ1-5	TGTGCCAGCAGCCCGGACAGAAATCAGCCCCAGCATTTT	CASSPDRNQPQHF
.	TRBV6-5	TRBD2	TRBJ2-5	TGTGCCAGCAGTTACGGGGGGGATCAAGAGACCCAGTACTTC	CASSYGGDQETQYF
.	TRBV7-6	.	TRBJ1-1	TGTGCCAGCAGCGAAGATCTGAGGGAAGCTTTCTTT	CASSEDLREAFF
.	TRBV27	.	TRBJ1-2	TGTGCCAGCAGTTTATTTACTCCCCGGGGGAGGGATGGCTACACCTTC	CASSLFTPRGRDGYTF
.	TRBV5-8	TRBD1	TRBJ2-2	TGTGCCAGCAGCTTGGCGAGGACAGGGGTCACCGGGGAGCTGTTTTTT	CASSLARTGVTGELFF
.	TRBV29-1	TRBD1	TRBJ2-3	TGCAGCGTTGAATCTCAGGGGGCGCCCGGGACCACAGATACGCAGTATTTT	CSVESQGAPGTTDTQYF
few	TRBV30	.	TRBJ1-2	TGTGCCTGGACCTTGCGGCAGGGTCTTGGCTACACCTTC	CAWTLRQGLGYTF
.	TRBV6-6	TRBD2	TRBJ2-7	TGTGCCAGCAGTTACTCGATTAGCGGGGCATCTTACGAGCAGTACTTC	CASSYSISGASYEQYF
.	TRBV6-1	.	TRBJ2-7	TGTGCCAGCAGTCTCCGCGGGACCCCCTACGAGCAGTACTTC	CASSLRGTPYEQYF
.	TRBV28	TRBD1	TRBJ2-2	TGTGCCAGCAGCCCCGGGACAGCCGCCACCGGGGAGCTGTTTTTT	CASSPGTAATGELFF
.	TRBV4-1	.	TRBJ2-3	TGCGCCAGCAGCCACCTGGTATCCGGCGGAAAAAGCACAGATACGCAGTATTTT	CASSHLVSGGKSTDTQYF
.	TRBV29-1	TRBD2	TRBJ2-1	TGCAGCGTTCGAATGGGCGGGGGCTACAATGAGCAGTTCTTC	CSVRMGGGYNEQFF
.	TRBV4-3	.	TRBJ2-7	TGCGCCAGCAGCCAAGGTTCTAGCGCATCCTACGAGCAGTACTTC	CASSQGSSASYEQYF
.	TRBV9	.	TRBJ2-3	TGTGCCAGCAGCGTAGGAGGCACAGATACGCAGTATTTT	CASSVGGTDTQYF
.	TRBV7-9	.	TRBJ1-1	TGTGCCAGCAGCCTCGGACAGCTTAGGGGTGAGATGAACACTGAAGCTTTCTTT	CASSLGQLRGEMNTEAFF
.	TRBV7-3	.	TRBJ2-3	TGTGCCAGCAGCACTGCTAGCACAGATACGCAGTATTTT	CASSTASTDTQYF